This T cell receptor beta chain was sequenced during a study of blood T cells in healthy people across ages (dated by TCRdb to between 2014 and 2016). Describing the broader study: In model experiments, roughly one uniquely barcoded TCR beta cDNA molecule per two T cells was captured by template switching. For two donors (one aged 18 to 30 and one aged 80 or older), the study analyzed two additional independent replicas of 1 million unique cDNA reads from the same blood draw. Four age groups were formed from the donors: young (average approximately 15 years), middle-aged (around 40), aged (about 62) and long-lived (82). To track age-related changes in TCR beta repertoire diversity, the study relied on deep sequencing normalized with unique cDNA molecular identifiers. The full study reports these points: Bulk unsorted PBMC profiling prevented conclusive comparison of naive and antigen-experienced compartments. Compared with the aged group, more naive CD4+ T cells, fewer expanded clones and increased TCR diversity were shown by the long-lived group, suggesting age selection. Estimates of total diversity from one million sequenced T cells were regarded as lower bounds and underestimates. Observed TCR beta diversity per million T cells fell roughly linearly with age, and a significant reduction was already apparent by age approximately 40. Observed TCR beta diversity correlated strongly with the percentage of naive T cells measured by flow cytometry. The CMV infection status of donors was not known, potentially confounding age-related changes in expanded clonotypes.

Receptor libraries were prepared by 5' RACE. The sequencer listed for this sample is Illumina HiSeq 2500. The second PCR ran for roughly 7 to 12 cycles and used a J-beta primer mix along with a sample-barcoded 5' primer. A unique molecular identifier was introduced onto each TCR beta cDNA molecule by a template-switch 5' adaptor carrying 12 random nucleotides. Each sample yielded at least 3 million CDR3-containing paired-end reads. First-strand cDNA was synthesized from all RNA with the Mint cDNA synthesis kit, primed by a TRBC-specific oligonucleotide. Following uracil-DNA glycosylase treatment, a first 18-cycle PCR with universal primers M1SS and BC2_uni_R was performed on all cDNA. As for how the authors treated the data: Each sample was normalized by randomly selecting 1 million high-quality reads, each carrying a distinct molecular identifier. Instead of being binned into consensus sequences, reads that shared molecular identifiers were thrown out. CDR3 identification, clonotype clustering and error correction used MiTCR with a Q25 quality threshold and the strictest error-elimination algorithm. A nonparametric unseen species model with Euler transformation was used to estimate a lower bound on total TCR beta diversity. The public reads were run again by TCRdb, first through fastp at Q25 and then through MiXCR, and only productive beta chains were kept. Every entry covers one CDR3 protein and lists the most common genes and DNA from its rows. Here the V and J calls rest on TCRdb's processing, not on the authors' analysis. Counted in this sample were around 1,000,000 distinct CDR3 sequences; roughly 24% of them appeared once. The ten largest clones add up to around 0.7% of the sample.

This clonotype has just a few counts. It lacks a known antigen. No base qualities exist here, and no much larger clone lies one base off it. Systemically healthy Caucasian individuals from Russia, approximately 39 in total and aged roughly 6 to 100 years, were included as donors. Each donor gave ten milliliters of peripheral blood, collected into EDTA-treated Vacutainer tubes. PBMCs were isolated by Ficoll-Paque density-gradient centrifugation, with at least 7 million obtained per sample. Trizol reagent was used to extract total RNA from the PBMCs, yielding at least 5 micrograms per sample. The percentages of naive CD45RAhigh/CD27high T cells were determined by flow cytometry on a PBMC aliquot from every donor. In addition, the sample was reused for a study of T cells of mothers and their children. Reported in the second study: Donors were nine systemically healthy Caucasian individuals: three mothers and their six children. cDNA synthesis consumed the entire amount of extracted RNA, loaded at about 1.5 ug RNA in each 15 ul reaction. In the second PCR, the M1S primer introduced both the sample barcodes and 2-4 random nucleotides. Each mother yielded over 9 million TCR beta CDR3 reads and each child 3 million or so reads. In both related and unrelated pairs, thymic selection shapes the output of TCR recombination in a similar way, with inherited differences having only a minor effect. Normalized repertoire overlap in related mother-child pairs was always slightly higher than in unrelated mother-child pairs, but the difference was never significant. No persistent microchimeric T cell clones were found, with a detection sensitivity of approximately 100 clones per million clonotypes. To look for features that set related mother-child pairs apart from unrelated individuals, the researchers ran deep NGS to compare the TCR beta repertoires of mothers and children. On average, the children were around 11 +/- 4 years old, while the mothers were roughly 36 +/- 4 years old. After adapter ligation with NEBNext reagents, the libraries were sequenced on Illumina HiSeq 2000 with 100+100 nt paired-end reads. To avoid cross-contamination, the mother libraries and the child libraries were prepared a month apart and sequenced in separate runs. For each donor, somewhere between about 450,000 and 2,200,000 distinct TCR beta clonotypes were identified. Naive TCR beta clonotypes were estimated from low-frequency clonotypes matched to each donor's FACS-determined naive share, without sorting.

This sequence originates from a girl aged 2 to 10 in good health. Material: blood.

The DNA is as follows: TGTGCCAGCAGTTGGGGGAGAGATGGGACAGATACGCAGTATTTT. It is translated as CASSWGRDGTDTQYF. The chain uses TRBV6-6 and TRBJ2-3; the D element might be TRBD1 or TRBD2, as each aligns at 5 bases. From the cysteine up to the phenylalanine, the CDR3 has a length of 15 residues. The DNA shown is the 45-base CDR3, in frame from base 1. V drops 4 bases and J drops 3 bases, leaving 14 bases in between. The CDR1 and CDR2 encoded by the germline V gene (reference sequence) are MNHNY and SVGAGI.